Following are 4 T cell receptor beta chains from one sample sequenced in a study of CD8 T cells in Susac syndrome. A quantity of about 0.5 to 1 ug RNA underwent reverse transcription using random hexamers. From the immunoSEQ multiplex PCR reads, TCRdb called clonotypes with MiXCR, one entry per CDR3 protein. The sample consists of roughly 100,000 distinct CDR3 sequences, over 90% of them appearing once. The specimen sequenced was CD4+ T cells from PBMCs. These receptors all come from a human donor with Susac syndrome.

V is TRBV28 and J is TRBJ2-3; 10 bases align to TRBD1. This CDR3 is 16 amino acids long. V was pared by 1 base and J by 6 bases, with 7 bases of the junction left unmatched. Looked up from germline, CDR1 is MDHEN and CDR2 is SYDVKM. The CDR3 spells CASSLSGTGVRDTQYF. In DNA form, the CDR3 reads TGTGCCAGCAGTTTATCCGGGACAGGGGTGCGGGATACGCAGTATTTT.

Concerning this clonotype itself: Mismatch with germline at one junction end may stem from a read error. The chain recombines TRBV7-9 with TRBJ2-3; 10 nucleotides agree with TRBD2. Looked up from germline, CDR1 is SEHNR and CDR2 is FQNEAQ (reference sequence). The length of the CDR3 is 15 residues. CDR3 region: CASSLAGGFTDTQYF. The CDR3 DNA reads as TGTGCCAGCAGTTTAGCGGGGGGTTTCACAGATACGCAGTATTTT.

The J gene is TRBJ1-6, the V gene TRBV5-1; 10 nucleotides line up with TRBD1. Germline CDR1 is SGHRS and CDR2 is YFSETQ. CDR3 length equals 15 residues. V lost 3 bases and J lost 6; bases outside the gene matches: 3. The CDR3 DNA follows: TGCGCCAGCAGCTCGGGGGACAGGGGTAATTCACCCCTCCACTTT. It specifies CASSSGDRGNSPLHF.

Remarks on this clonotype: The junction differs from germline at one of its ends, possibly a read error. The rearrangement uses TRBV3-1 and TRBJ2-4, with 11 bases that match TRBD1. The CDR3 is 17 residues long. Germline V gene sequence: CDR1 LGHDT, CDR2 YNNKEL (reference sequence). CDR3 protein: CVSSQDGQGAAKNIQYF. In nucleotides, the CDR3 is TGTGTCAGCAGCCAAGATGGACAGGGGGCGGCCAAAAACATTCAGTACTTC.